This T cell receptor beta chain was sequenced for a study of beta chain features in type 1 diabetes. The wider study: Patients and healthy donors were similar in age, gender and cell yields.

Concerning this clone itself: The antigen remains unidentified.

What was sequenced were expressed TCRB transcripts, since all of the isolated RNA had been reverse transcribed. Samples of naive, central memory and regulatory T cells yielded a mean of about 3.4 million reads. The table came from immunoSEQ multiplex PCR; TCRdb's copy has only in-frame clones and leaves some out. The profile shows hundreds of thousands of clones, about 15% of them singletons. General study points: TCRB CDR3s were moderately but significantly shorter in Type 1 diabetes patients in all four CD4+ subsets. Insertions were fewer and deletions more numerous at VDJ junctions in type 1 diabetes patients.

Via the markers CD45RO/CCR7/CD25/CD127/CD95/CD27, stem cell-like memory, regulatory, central memory and naive CD4+ cells were sorted. The sequencing sample was made of naive CD4+ T cells from blood. The receptor's source is a man younger than 35 with type 1 diabetes.

Here the CDR3 DNA reads TGTGCCACCGGGACAGGGAGCACAGATACGCAGTATTTT. It translates to CATGTGSTDTQYF. The chain employs TRBV27 and TRBJ2-3, with 9 bases identical to TRBD1. The CDR3 consists of 13 residues. V gave up 10 bases and J gave up 0 bases; unmatched junction bases: 2. From germline, CDR1 is MNHEY and CDR2 SMNVEV (reference sequence).